This T cell receptor (beta chain) originates from a study of blood T cells in healthy people across ages. Then a second PCR, running roughly 7 to 11 cycles, was carried out with a sample-barcoded 5' primer and a J-beta primer mix. A single record per CDR3 protein comes from TCRdb applying MiXCR to the 5' RACE reads. The sample has 750,000 or so distinct CDR3 sequences; roughly 25% are singletons. The CDR3 extends over 16 amino acids. Germline V CDR1 and CDR2: MGHDK, SYGVNS. Deletions cut 4 bases from V and 6 bases from J, with 18 bases between. Separately, the same data were catalogued under a study of T cells of mothers and their children.

The chain has TRBV25-1 and TRBJ1-4; no reliable D call. The clonotype originates from a boy younger than 18 in good health. The sequenced sample was blood. CDR3 DNA sequence: TGTGCCAGCAGTGCTTCTAGTGCGGTAGACCATGAAAAACTGTTTTTT. It specifies CASSASSAVDHEKLFF.